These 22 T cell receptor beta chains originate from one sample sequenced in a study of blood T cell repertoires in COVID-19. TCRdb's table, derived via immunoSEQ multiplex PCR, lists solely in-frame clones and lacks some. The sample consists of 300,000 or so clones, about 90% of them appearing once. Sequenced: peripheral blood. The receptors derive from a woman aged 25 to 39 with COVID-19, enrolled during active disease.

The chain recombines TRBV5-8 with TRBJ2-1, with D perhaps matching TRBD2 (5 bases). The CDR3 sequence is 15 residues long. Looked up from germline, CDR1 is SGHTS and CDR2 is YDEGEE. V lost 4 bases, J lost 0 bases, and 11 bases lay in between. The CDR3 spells CASSPGKSSYNEQFF. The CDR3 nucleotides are TGTGCCAGCAGCCCGGGGAAGAGCTCCTACAATGAGCAGTTCTTC.

CDR3 region: CASSLWQGGEQYF. The CDR3 DNA sequence: TGTGCCAGCAGCTTGTGGCAGGGAGGCGAGCAGTACTTC. This sequence joins TRBV5-4 and TRBJ2-7; tentative D call: TRBD2 (6 bases). Between the trimmed V and J ends, which lost 1 base and 6 bases, there was a span of 11 bases. Germline-derived CDR1 and CDR2 are SGHNT and YYREEE (reference sequence). This CDR3 has 13 amino acids.

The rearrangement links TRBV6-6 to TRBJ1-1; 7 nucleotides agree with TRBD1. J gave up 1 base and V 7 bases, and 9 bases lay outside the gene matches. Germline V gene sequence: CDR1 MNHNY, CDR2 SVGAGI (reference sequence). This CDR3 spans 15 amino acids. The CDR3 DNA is TGTGCCAGCACCAACTCCGGGGACAGGAACACTGAAGCTTTCTTT. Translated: CASTNSGDRNTEAFF.

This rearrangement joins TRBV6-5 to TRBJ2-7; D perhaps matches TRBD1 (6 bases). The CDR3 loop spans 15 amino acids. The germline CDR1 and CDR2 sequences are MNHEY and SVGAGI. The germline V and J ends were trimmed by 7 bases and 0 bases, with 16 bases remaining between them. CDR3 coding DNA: TGTGCCAGCAAAGACCGACAGGTTAGCTCCTACGAGCAGTACTTC. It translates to CASKDRQVSSYEQYF.

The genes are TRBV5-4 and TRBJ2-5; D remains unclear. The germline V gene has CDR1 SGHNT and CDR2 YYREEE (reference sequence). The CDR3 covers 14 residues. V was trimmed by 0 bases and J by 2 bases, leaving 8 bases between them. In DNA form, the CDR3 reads TGTGCCAGCAGCTTGGGCCCGCGGCAAGAGACCCAGTACTTC. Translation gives CASSLGPRQETQYF.

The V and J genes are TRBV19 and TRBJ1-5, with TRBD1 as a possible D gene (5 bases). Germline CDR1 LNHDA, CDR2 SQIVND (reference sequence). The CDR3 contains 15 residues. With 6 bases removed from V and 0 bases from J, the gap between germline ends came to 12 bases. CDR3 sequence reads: CASRTGRTSNQPQHF. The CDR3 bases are TGTGCCAGTAGAACAGGACGTACTAGCAATCAGCCCCAGCATTTT. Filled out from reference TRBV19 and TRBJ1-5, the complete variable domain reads DGGITQSPKYLFRKEGQNVTLSCEQNLNHDAMYWYRQDPGQGLRLIYYSQIVNDFQKGDIAEGYSVSREKKESFPLTVTSAQKNPTAFYLCASRTGRTSNQPQHFGDGTRLSIL.

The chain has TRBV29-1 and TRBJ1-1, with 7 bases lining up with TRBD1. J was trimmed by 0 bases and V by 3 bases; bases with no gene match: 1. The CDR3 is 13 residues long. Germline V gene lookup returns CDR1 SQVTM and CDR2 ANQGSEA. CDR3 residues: CSVDTGVNTEAFF. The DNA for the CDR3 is TGCAGCGTTGATACAGGGGTGAACACTGAAGCTTTCTTT.

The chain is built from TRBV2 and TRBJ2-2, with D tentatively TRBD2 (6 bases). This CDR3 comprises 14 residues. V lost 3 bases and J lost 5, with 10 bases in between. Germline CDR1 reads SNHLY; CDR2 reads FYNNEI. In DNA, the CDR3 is TGTGCCAGCAGTGAGGGACTTGAGACCGGGGAGCTGTTTTTT. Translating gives CASSEGLETGELFF.

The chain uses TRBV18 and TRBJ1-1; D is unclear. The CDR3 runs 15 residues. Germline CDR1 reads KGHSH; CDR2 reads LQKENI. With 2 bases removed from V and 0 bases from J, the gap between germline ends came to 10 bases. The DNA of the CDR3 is TGTGCCAGCTCACCATCTACAGCCCTGAACACTGAAGCTTTCTTT. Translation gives CASSPSTALNTEAFF.

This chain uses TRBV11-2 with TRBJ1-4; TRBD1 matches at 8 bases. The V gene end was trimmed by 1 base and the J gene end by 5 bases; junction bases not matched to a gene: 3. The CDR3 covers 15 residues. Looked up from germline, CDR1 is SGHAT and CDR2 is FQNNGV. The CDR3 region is CASSLGDRGNEKLFF. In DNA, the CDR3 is TGTGCCAGCAGCTTAGGAGACAGGGGAAATGAAAAACTGTTTTTT.

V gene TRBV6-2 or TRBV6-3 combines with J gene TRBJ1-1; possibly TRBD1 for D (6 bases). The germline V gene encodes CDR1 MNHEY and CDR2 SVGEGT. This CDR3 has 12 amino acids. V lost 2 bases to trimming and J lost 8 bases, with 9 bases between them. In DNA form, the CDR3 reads TGTGCCAGCAGTTACACAGGGTGGGAAGCTTTCTTT. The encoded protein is CASSYTGWEAFF.

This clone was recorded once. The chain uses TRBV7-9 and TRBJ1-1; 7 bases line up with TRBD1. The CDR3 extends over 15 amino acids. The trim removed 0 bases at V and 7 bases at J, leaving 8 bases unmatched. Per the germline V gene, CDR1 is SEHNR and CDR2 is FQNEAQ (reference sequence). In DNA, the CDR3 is TGTGCCAGCAGCTTAGCATTGGGCAGGGGGAATGAAGCTTTCTTT. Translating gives CASSLALGRGNEAFF.

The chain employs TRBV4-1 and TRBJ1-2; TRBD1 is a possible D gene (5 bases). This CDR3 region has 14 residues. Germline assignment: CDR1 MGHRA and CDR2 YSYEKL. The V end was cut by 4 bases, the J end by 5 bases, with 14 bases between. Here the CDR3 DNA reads TGCGCCAGCAGCCGTGGAGACAGAAAGTATGGCTACACCTTC. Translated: CASSRGDRKYGYTF.

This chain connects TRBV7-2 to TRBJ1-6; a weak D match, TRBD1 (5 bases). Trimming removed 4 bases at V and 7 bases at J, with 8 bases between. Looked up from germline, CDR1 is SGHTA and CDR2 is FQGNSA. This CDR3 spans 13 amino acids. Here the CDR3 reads CASSSGRNSPLHF. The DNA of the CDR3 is TGTGCCAGCAGCTCAGGGCGCAATTCACCCCTCCACTTT.

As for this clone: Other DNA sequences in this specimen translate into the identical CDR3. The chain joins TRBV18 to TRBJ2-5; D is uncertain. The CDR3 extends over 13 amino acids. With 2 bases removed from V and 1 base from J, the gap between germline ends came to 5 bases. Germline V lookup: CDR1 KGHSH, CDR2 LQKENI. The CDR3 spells CASSPGGQETQYF. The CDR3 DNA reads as TGTGCCAGCTCACCAGGCGGCCAAGAGACCCAGTACTTC.

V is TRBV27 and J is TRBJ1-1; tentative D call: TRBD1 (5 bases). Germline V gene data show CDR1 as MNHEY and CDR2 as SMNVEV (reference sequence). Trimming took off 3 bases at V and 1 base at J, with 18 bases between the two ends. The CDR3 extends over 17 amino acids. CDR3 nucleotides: TGTGCCAGCAGTTTTACGGGACTAAAAGGAACGAACACTGAAGCTTTCTTT. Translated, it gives CASSFTGLKGTNTEAFF.

The CDR3 DNA sequence: TGTGCCAGCAGCTTAGCTACTGAAGCTTTCTTT. Translation gives CASSLATEAFF. V usage is TRBV13 and J usage is TRBJ1-1, with D hard to call. The V gene's germline CDR1 is PRHDT and CDR2 FYEKMQ (reference sequence). Trimming removed 1 base at V and 5 bases at J, with 2 bases between. The CDR3 is made up of 11 amino acids.

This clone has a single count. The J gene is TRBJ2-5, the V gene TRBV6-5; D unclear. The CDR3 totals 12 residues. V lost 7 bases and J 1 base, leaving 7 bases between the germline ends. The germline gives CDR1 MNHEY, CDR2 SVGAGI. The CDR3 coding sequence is TGTGCCAGCACCGGGTTCCAAGAGACCCAGTACTTC. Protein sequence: CASTGFQETQYF.

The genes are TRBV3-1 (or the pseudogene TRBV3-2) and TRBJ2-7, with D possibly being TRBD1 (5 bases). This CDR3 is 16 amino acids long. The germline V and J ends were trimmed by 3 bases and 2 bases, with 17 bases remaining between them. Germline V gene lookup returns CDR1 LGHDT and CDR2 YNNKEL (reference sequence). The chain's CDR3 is CASSHFRAGHAYEQYF. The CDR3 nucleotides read TGTGCCAGCAGCCATTTCAGAGCCGGACATGCCTACGAGCAGTACTTC.

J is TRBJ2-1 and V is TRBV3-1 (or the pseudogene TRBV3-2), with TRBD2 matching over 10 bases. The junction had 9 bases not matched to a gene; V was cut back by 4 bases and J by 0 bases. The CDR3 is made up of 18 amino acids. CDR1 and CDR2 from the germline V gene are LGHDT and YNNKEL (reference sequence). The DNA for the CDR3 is TGTGCCAGCAGCCGAGAGACTAGCGGGTATGCCTCCTACAATGAGCAGTTCTTC. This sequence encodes CASSRETSGYASYNEQFF.

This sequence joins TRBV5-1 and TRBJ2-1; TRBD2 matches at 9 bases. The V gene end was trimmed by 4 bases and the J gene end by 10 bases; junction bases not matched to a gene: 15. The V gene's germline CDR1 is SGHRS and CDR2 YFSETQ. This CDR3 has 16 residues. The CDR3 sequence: CASSLEMAGGPGEQFF. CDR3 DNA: TGCGCCAGCAGCCTGGAGATGGCGGGAGGGCCGGGGGAGCAGTTCTTC.

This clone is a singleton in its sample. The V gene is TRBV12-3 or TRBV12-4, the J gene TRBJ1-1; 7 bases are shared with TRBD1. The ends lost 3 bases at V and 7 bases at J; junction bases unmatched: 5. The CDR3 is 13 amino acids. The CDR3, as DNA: TGTGCCAGCAGTTTGGGACAGAACCTTGAAGCTTTCTTT. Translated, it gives CASSLGQNLEAFF.